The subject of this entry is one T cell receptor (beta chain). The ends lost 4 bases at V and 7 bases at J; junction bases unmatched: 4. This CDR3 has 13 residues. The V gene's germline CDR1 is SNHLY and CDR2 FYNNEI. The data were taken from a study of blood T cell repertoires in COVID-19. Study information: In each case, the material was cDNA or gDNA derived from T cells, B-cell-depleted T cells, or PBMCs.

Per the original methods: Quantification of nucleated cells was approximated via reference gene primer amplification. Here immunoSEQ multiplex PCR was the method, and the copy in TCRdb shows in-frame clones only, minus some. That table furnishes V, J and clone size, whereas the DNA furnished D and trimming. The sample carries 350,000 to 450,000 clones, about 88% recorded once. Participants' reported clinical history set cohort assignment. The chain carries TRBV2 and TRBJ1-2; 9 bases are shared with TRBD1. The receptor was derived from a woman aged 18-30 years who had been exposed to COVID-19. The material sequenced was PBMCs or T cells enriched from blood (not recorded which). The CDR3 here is CASSGTGVRGYTF. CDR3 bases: TGTGCCAGCAGTGGGACAGGGGTTCGTGGCTACACCTTC.